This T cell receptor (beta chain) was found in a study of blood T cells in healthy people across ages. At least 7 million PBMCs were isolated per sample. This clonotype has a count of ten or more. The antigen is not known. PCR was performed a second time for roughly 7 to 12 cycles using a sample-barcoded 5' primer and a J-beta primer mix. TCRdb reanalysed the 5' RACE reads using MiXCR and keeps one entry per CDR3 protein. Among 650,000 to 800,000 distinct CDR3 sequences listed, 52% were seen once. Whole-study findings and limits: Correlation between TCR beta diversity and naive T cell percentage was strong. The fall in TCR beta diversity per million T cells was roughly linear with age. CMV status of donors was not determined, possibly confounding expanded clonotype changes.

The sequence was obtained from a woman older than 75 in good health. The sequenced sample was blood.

Here the CDR3 DNA reads TGCAGCGTTGGAGGGGTCCTAGCCAAAAACATTCAGTACTTC. Translated, it gives CSVGGVLAKNIQYF. The chain joins TRBV29-1 to TRBJ2-4; D assignment may be TRBD1 or TRBD2 (5 bases each). Looked up from germline, CDR1 is SQVTM and CDR2 is ANQGSEA. The CDR3 covers 14 residues. V lost 4 bases, J lost 0 bases, and 10 bases lay in between.